The rows below give T cell receptor beta chains drawn from one sample of a study of brain metastases from non-small cell lung cancer. Data came from immunoSEQ multiplex PCR; TCRdb stores just in-frame clones and leaves some out. The sample yields about 4,600 clones, 70% to 90% seen once. The sequenced sample consisted of tissue from a brain metastasis. These TCRs come from a donor at least 40 years old with non-small cell lung cancer. CDR3s include the opening cysteine and the closing phenylalanine or tryptophan. The order of the fields is J gene, V gene, D gene, clone size, CDR3 DNA, CDR3 protein. D genes are given only for firm matches. Only part of the rows carry a size: once, few, many, or a class if the clone is expanded.

TRBJ2-3 TRBV7-3 - once TGTGCCAGCAGCTTAGTTGTCGGGGGAGTGGGGGCAGATACGCAGTATTTT CASSLVVGGVGADTQYF
TRBJ2-5 TRBV27 - - TGTGCCAGCAGTAGCGGAGGGACCCAGTACTTC CASSSGGTQYF
TRBJ2-7 TRBV3-1/TRBV3-2 - - TGTGCCAGCAGCCGCCCCGCGCCCCCCTACGAGCAGTACTTC CASSRPAPPYEQYF
TRBJ1-2 TRBV6-5 - - TGTGCCAGCAGGTCGGCAGGGTTAAACTATGGCTACACCTTC CASRSAGLNYGYTF
TRBJ1-2 TRBV28 - - TGTGCCAGCAGCCAGACACTCCTTTATGGCTACACCTTC CASSQTLLYGYTF
TRBJ2-4 TRBV2 - - TGTGCCAGCGGGGGAAACATTCAGTACTTC CASGGNIQYF
TRBJ2-7 TRBV27 - - TGTGCCAGCAGTTTTACCGGGACCGAGGGCTACGAGCAGTACTTC CASSFTGTEGYEQYF
TRBJ2-7 TRBV5-1 TRBD1 - TGCGCCAGCAGCTTGGATGACAGGGGTTGGCACGAGCAGTACTTC CASSLDDRGWHEQYF
TRBJ2-7 TRBV7-6 - few TGTGCCAGCAGCTCGGGACCGAACTACGAGCAGTACTTC CASSSGPNYEQYF
TRBJ2-5 TRBV21-1 - - TGTGCCAGCGCGGGTCAGACTAGCGGAAAACAAGAGACCCAGTACTTC CASAGQTSGKQETQYF
TRBJ2-1 TRBV3-1/TRBV3-2 TRBD2 - TGTGCCAGCAGCCAAGATGAGAGGGCTAGCGGGGGGACTTACAATGAGCAGTTCTTC CASSQDERASGGTYNEQFF
TRBJ2-1 TRBV12-1 - once TGTGCCAGCAGGCCCCGGGACTATGTTGACAATGAGCAGTTCTTC CASRPRDYVDNEQFF
TRBJ2-7 TRBV10-2 - once TGCGCCAGCAGTGAGTTGGAGGTCGTACAGCTCGAGCAGTACTTC CASSELEVVQLEQYF
TRBJ2-1 TRBV2 - - TGTGCCAGCAGGGGGAGGACCTACAATGAGCAGTTCTTC CASRGRTYNEQFF
TRBJ2-5 TRBV4-2 - - TGTGCCAGCAGCCAAGAGGGGGCCCTAACCCAAGAGACCCAGTACTTC CASSQEGALTQETQYF
TRBJ2-3 TRBV27 - once TGTGCCAACCTTACCGAGTCAGATACGCAGTATTTT CANLTESDTQYF
TRBJ2-7 TRBV9 - once TGTGCCAGCAGCGTAGAGTCAGGGGACTACGAGCAGTACTTC CASSVESGDYEQYF
TRBJ2-1 TRBV7-6 - - TGTGCCAGCAGCTTAAGACCCTACAATGAGCAGTTCTTC CASSLRPYNEQFF
TRBJ1-1 TRBV2 - - TGTGCCAGCAGTGACTTGGTACAGAACACTGAAGCTTTCTTT CASSDLVQNTEAFF
TRBJ1-6 TRBV27 - - TGTGCCAGCAGCCTGAGCAGGGGTAATTCACCCCTCCACTTT CASSLSRGNSPLHF
TRBJ1-1 TRBV27 - - TGTGCCAGCAGGGATACAGGGAGGGCTGAAGCTTTCTTT CASRDTGRAEAFF
TRBJ2-1 TRBV9 - - TGTGCCAGCAGCACTAGGGGGACGCCCTACAATGAGCAGTTCTTC CASSTRGTPYNEQFF